The entry that follows covers one T cell receptor (beta chain) sequence. Some clones are missing from TCRdb's copy, which holds only in-frame ones; the method was immunoSEQ multiplex PCR. The data hold tens of thousands of clones, with roughly 87% observed a single time. The data are from a study of T cell changes during pregnancy in multiple sclerosis. Germline CDR1 reads LNHDA; CDR2 reads SQIVND (reference sequence). V lost 5 bases to trimming and J lost 2 bases; unmatched junction nucleotides: 3. The CDR3 is 14 residues long. The TCR was taken from a female donor with multiple sclerosis, enrolled in a pregnancy study. This specimen was CD4+ T cells from peripheral blood mononuclear cells, taken in the first trimester of pregnancy. V is TRBV19 and J is TRBJ2-7; 10 positions match TRBD2. The CDR3 is CASSRTSGPYEQYF. The CDR3 DNA follows: TGTGCCAGTAGTCGGACTAGCGGACCCTACGAGCAGTACTTC.